The 6 T cell receptor beta chains listed next were all sequenced from one sample in a study of Tregs in tolerant kidney transplant recipients. Measured with immunoSEQ multiplex PCR; TCRdb has only the in-frame clones, and not every one. This sample has about 59,000 clones, with 83% found just once. The sequencing sample was made of CD4+ T cells from blood. The receptor set was obtained from a human donor in good health.

The chain joins TRBV18 to TRBJ2-1, with D hard to call. Between the trimmed V and J ends, which lost 1 base and 0 bases, there was a span of 16 bases. The germline CDR1 and CDR2 sequences are KGHSH and LQKENI. The CDR3 totals 18 residues. CDR3 DNA: TGTGCCAGCTCACCACTTGCGCGAGGCCCAAGCTCCTACAATGAGCAGTTCTTC. Translated, it gives CASSPLARGPSSYNEQFF. Combining the CDR3 with reference TRBV18 and TRBJ2-1 gives the whole variable domain NAGVMQNPRHLVRRRGQEARLRCSPMKGHSHVYWYRQLPEEGLKFMVYLQKENIIDESGMPKERFSAEFPKEGPSILRIQQVVRGDSAAYFCASSPLARGPSSYNEQFFGPGTRLTVL.

The J gene is TRBJ2-5, the V gene TRBV11-1; 8 positions agree with TRBD2. V lost 5 bases, J lost 4 bases, and 9 bases stayed unmatched. Looked up from germline, CDR1 is SGHAT and CDR2 is FQDESV (reference sequence). The CDR3 extends over 15 amino acids. The CDR3 sequence is CASSQSGGQGETQYF. CDR3 DNA sequence: TGTGCCAGCAGCCAAAGCGGGGGCCAGGGAGAGACCCAGTACTTC.

The chain joins TRBV10-1 to TRBJ2-7; D perhaps matches TRBD1 (8 bases). CDR1 and CDR2 from the germline V gene are WNHNN and SYGVQD (reference sequence). This CDR3 spans 15 amino acids. V shed 6 bases and J shed 5 bases, with 20 bases lying between them. The CDR3 DNA reads as TGCGCCAGCAGAGGCAGGGGGCGGGAGTCCCACGAGCAGTACTTC. It encodes CASRGRGRESHEQYF.

This clone was detected once. The rearrangement uses TRBV19 and TRBJ1-1, with D unresolved. The length of the CDR3 is 14 residues. The V end was cut by 3 bases, the J end by 2 bases, with 10 bases between. The germline V gene has CDR1 LNHDA and CDR2 SQIVND (reference sequence). The CDR3 sequence is CASSIGPANTEAFF. CDR3 DNA sequence: TGTGCCAGTAGTATCGGCCCCGCAAACACTGAAGCTTTCTTT.

V and J are TRBV19 and TRBJ2-3; the match to TRBD1 covers 9 bases. This CDR3 comprises 18 residues. Germline CDR1 reads LNHDA; CDR2 reads SQIVND (reference sequence). The trim removed 7 bases at V and 6 bases at J, leaving 20 bases unmatched. The CDR3 protein is CASTESGTGRTRSDTQYF. DNA for the CDR3: TGTGCCAGTACCGAATCCGGGACAGGGAGGACGCGGAGCGATACGCAGTATTTT.

The chain links TRBV6-6 to TRBJ2-7; 10 positions match TRBD2. Trimming removed 6 bases from V and 5 bases from J; junction bases left unmatched: 10. The CDR3 covers 15 residues. Germline V gene sequence: CDR1 MNHNY, CDR2 SVGAGI (reference sequence). The CDR3 region is CASRRSGRATDEQYF. The CDR3, as DNA: TGTGCCAGCAGAAGAAGCGGGAGGGCCACGGACGAGCAGTACTTC.